Listed here are 18 T cell receptor beta chains from one sample, sequenced in a study of blood T cell repertoires in COVID-19. This table comes from immunoSEQ multiplex PCR, and its TCRdb copy is limited to in-frame clones, with some not included. Of some 380,000 clones listed, about 87% were seen once; the top ten hold 1% to 1.5%. The specimen sequenced was PBMCs or T cells enriched from blood (not recorded which). Every receptor here comes from a man aged 30 to 45 who had recovered from COVID-19.

The V and J genes are TRBV18 and TRBJ1-1; 8 nucleotides agree with TRBD1. The J segment lost 3 bases and the V segment lost 3 bases, leaving 6 bases of the junction unmatched. Germline CDR1 reads KGHSH; CDR2 reads LQKENI. This CDR3 comprises 15 residues. Here the CDR3 reads CASSPFNRGDTEAFF. The CDR3 DNA is TGTGCCAGCTCACCCTTCAACAGGGGGGACACTGAAGCTTTCTTT.

This chain joins TRBV7-2 and TRBJ1-2; 7 bases map to TRBD1. V dropped 5 bases and J dropped 4; count of bases not matched to a gene: 13. This CDR3 is built from 16 residues. Germline lookup yields CDR1 SGHTA and CDR2 FQGNSA. The CDR3 loop is CASSPLPTGNAYGYTF. The CDR3, as DNA: TGTGCCAGCAGCCCCCTTCCGACAGGGAATGCCTATGGCTACACCTTC.

This chain connects TRBV4-1 to TRBJ2-5; D might be TRBD2 (6 bases). The CDR3 runs to 16 residues. Trimming removed 2 bases at V and 1 base at J, with 14 bases between. CDR1 and CDR2 (germline): MGHRA, YSYEKL. DNA for the CDR3: TGCGCCAGCAGCCAATTTCCGGGACTTTTCCAAGAGACCCAGTACTTC. Amino acids: CASSQFPGLFQETQYF.

Concerning this clone: Other DNA sequences within the sample encode an identical CDR3. The chain employs TRBV6-5 and TRBJ2-7; 9 nucleotides align to TRBD1. The junction had 0 bases not matched to a gene; V was cut back by 0 bases and J by 3 bases. The CDR3 contains 14 residues. Germline V gene lookup returns CDR1 MNHEY and CDR2 SVGAGI. The CDR3 DNA follows: TGTGCCAGCAGTTACTCGGGACAGGGCTACGAGCAGTACTTC. It is translated as CASSYSGQGYEQYF.

Remarks on this clone: Other nucleotide sequences from this sample produce the same CDR3. The chain combines TRBV19 with TRBJ2-3; tentatively, D is TRBD2 (7 bases). The CDR3 has 15 residues. The V end was cut by 5 bases, the J end by 1 base, with 13 bases between. Germline CDR1 LNHDA, CDR2 SQIVND (reference sequence). The CDR3 region has the DNA TGTGCCAGTAGTGCGGGGGCAGGGGGCACAGATACGCAGTATTTT. Amino acids: CASSAGAGGTDTQYF.

Remarks on this clone: One end of the junction does not line up with germline, which may come from a read error. The chain has TRBV24-1 and TRBJ1-2; a weak D match, TRBD1 (6 bases). Germline V CDR1 and CDR2: KGHDR, SFDVKD. This CDR3 region has 14 residues. DNA for the CDR3: TGTGCCACTAGTGAGGGACACATGAACTATGGCTACACCTTC. This sequence encodes CATSEGHMNYGYTF.

V gene TRBV11-2 combines with J gene TRBJ1-2, with 8 bases matching TRBD1. This CDR3 contains 14 residues. The V segment lost 4 bases and the J segment 2 bases; nucleotides outside the gene matches: 3. CDR1 and CDR2 from the germline V gene are SGHAT and FQNNGV. CDR3: CASSSRTGNYGYTF. The CDR3 DNA is TGTGCCAGCAGCTCGAGGACAGGGAACTATGGCTACACCTTC. Combining the CDR3 with reference TRBV11-2 and TRBJ1-2 gives the whole variable domain EAGVAQSPRYKIIEKRQSVAFWCNPISGHATLYWYQQILGQGPKLLIQFQNNGVVDDSQLPKDRFSAERLKGVDSTLKIQPAKLEDSAVYLCASSSRTGNYGYTFGSGTRLTVV.

The chain is built from TRBV3-1 (or the pseudogene TRBV3-2) and TRBJ1-1, with TRBD1 matching over 12 bases. The CDR3 sequence is 17 residues long. Per germline, CDR1 LGHDT and CDR2 YNNKEL (reference sequence). With V trimmed by 4 bases and J by 6 bases, 12 bases remained unmatched. This chain's CDR3 is CASSPGQGAGARPEAFF. In DNA, the CDR3 is TGTGCCAGCAGCCCGGGACAGGGGGCAGGAGCTCGGCCTGAAGCTTTCTTT.

The V and J genes are TRBV19 and TRBJ1-5; unclear D gene. V shed 7 bases and J shed 10 bases, with 20 bases lying between them. Germline CDR1 reads LNHDA; CDR2 reads SQIVND (reference sequence). The CDR3 is 14 residues long. Here the CDR3 reads CASTPRTGFLPQHF. CDR3 DNA sequence: TGTGCCAGTACTCCCCGGACGGGATTCCTCCCCCAGCATTTT.

The chain recombines TRBV14 with TRBJ1-2; TRBD1 agrees at 11 bases. With V trimmed by 4 bases and J by 8 bases, 15 bases remained unmatched. Germline values: CDR1 SGHDN, CDR2 FVKESK. This CDR3 region has 17 residues. The CDR3 nucleotides read TGTGCCAGCAGCCCACAAGATGGGGGGACAGGGGGTTACGGCTACACCTTC. Amino acid sequence: CASSPQDGGTGGYGYTF.

The V call is TRBV6-5, the J call TRBJ1-1, with 8 bases identical to TRBD1. CDR1 and CDR2 (germline): MNHEY, SVGAGI. This CDR3 has 13 amino acids. After removal of 6 bases from V and 5 bases from J, the junction contained 5 bases not matched to a gene. CDR3 protein: CASRSDRVTEAFF. Written as DNA, the CDR3 is TGTGCCAGCAGATCGGACAGGGTTACTGAAGCTTTCTTT.

This chain links TRBV27 with TRBJ2-2; 10 bases are a match to TRBD1. V lost 4 bases to trimming and J lost 3 bases; unmatched junction nucleotides: 14. The CDR3 loop spans 19 amino acids. The germline CDR1 and CDR2 sequences are MNHEY and SMNVEV (reference sequence). The CDR3 loop is CASSSFRDRGHRDTGELFF. The CDR3 nucleotides read TGTGCCAGCAGTTCATTTCGCGACAGGGGGCATCGGGACACCGGGGAGCTGTTTTTT.

The genes are TRBV10-3 and TRBJ1-5; TRBD1 is a possible D gene (5 bases). The germline V gene encodes CDR1 ENHRY and CDR2 SYGVKD. The V and J ends lost 0 bases and 7 bases respectively, with 16 bases between them. The CDR3 extends over 16 amino acids. The CDR3 spells CAISESGGRIGQPQHF. CDR3 nucleotide sequence: TGTGCCATCAGTGAGTCGGGGGGTAGAATCGGGCAGCCCCAGCATTTT.

The V call is TRBV10-3, the J call TRBJ2-7; D is perhaps TRBD2 (5 bases). The CDR3 length is 15 residues. V lost 0 bases to trimming and J lost 7 bases, with 16 bases between them. Germline V gene sequence: CDR1 ENHRY, CDR2 SYGVKD. The CDR3 DNA follows: TGTGCCATCAGTGAGTCGGGCTACCCCCGGAGGGAGCAGTACTTC. Residues: CAISESGYPRREQYF.

The chain is built from TRBV18 and TRBJ1-4, with 9 bases aligning to TRBD1. After removal of 6 bases from V and 8 bases from J, the junction contained 10 bases not matched to a gene. Germline V gene data show CDR1 as KGHSH and CDR2 as LQKENI. The CDR3 is made up of 15 amino acids. The CDR3 region is CASSPTGGVGEKLFF. The CDR3 region has the DNA TGTGCCAGCTCGCCTACAGGGGGCGTAGGGGAAAAACTGTTTTTT. Using reference TRBV18 and TRBJ1-4 for the parts outside the CDR3, the full variable domain is NAGVMQNPRHLVRRRGQEARLRCSPMKGHSHVYWYRQLPEEGLKFMVYLQKENIIDESGMPKERFSAEFPKEGPSILRIQQVVRGDSAAYFCASSPTGGVGEKLFFGSGTQLSVL.

The chain combines TRBV19 with TRBJ2-3; 8 nucleotides align to TRBD2. CDR3 size: 14 residues. Trimming removed 6 bases from V and 3 bases from J; junction bases left unmatched: 5. Germline assignment: CDR1 LNHDA and CDR2 SQIVND (reference sequence). The CDR3 DNA follows: TGTGCCAGTAGAAGCGGGGGAGGGACAGATACGCAGTATTTT. Amino acid sequence: CASRSGGGTDTQYF. The entire variable domain, with the rest obtained from reference TRBV19 and TRBJ2-3, is as follows: DGGITQSPKYLFRKEGQNVTLSCEQNLNHDAMYWYRQDPGQGLRLIYYSQIVNDFQKGDIAEGYSVSREKKESFPLTVTSAQKNPTAFYLCASRSGGGTDTQYFGPGTRLTVL.

The V call is TRBV30, the J call TRBJ2-6, with D tentatively TRBD1 (7 bases). Trimming pared 0 bases from V and 3 bases from J, leaving 12 bases between. Germline CDR1 and CDR2: GTSNPN and SVGIG (reference sequence). CDR3 length equals 16 residues. CDR3 coding DNA: TGTGCCTGGAGTGTACAGGGGAGGATTGGGGCCAACGTCCTGACTTTC. Translation: CAWSVQGRIGANVLTF.

The chain uses TRBV27 and TRBJ1-5; 7 positions agree with TRBD1. CDR1 and CDR2 from the germline V gene are MNHEY and SMNVEV (reference sequence). CDR3 length equals 15 residues. With V trimmed by 2 bases and J by 6 bases, 7 bases remained unmatched. The CDR3, as DNA: TGTGCCAGCAGTTTAAATAAGGGGGCTAGTCAGCCCCAGCATTTT. Its translation is CASSLNKGASQPQHF.